A single sample gave rise to the 16 T cell receptor beta chains below, sequenced in a study of cytomegalovirus exposure and HLA in healthy donors. This PCR relied on a set of 60 Vbeta primers and 13 Jbeta primers. Clones were read by immunoSEQ multiplex PCR, and TCRdb kept only the in-frame ones, dropping some. The data show some 110,000 clones, with roughly three quarters seen just once and 0.9% to 1.2% held by the top ten. The sequenced sample consisted of PBMCs. Every receptor here comes from a woman aged 25-40 years in good health and CMV-seronegative.

The J gene is TRBJ2-1, the V gene TRBV11-2, with TRBD2 identical over 12 bases. The V segment lost 5 bases and the J segment 6 bases; nucleotides outside the gene matches: 5. This CDR3 is built from 15 residues. Per the germline V gene, CDR1 is SGHAT and CDR2 is FQNNGV. The CDR3 reads CASSLTSGGSNEQFF. The DNA for the CDR3 is TGTGCCAGCAGCCTCACTAGCGGGGGGTCCAATGAGCAGTTCTTC.

The J gene is TRBJ2-1, the V gene TRBV7-6, with a possible D match to TRBD1 (5 bases). Germline CDR1 reads SGHVS; CDR2 reads FNYEAQ. CDR3 length: 15 residues. Trimming cost V 2 bases and J 7 bases, with 15 bases left between them. CDR3 sequence reads: CASSLSGLETNEQFF. The CDR3 DNA reads TGTGCCAGCAGCTTATCAGGGTTAGAAACGAATGAGCAGTTCTTC.

In this sample, this clone turned up a few times. The chain links TRBV25-1 to TRBJ1-4; D is perhaps TRBD1 (5 bases). The V gene's germline CDR1 is MGHDK and CDR2 SYGVNS. V shed 6 bases and J shed 0 bases, with 17 bases lying between them. The CDR3 is 17 residues long. The CDR3, as DNA: TGTGCCAGCAGCCCGGGACTGACTCTTGCAACTAATGAAAAACTGTTTTTT. Translating it yields CASSPGLTLATNEKLFF.

This chain connects TRBV11-2 to TRBJ2-6, with 7 bases identical to TRBD1. This CDR3 comprises 17 residues. The trim removed 5 bases at V and 3 bases at J, leaving 10 bases unmatched. The germline gives CDR1 SGHAT, CDR2 FQNNGV. The CDR3 reads CASSPSVGGRGANVLTF. The CDR3, as DNA: TGTGCCAGCAGCCCATCTGTAGGGGGCCGTGGGGCCAACGTCCTGACTTTC. Based on the CDR3 plus reference TRBV11-2 and TRBJ2-6, the full variable domain is EAGVAQSPRYKIIEKRQSVAFWCNPISGHATLYWYQQILGQGPKLLIQFQNNGVVDDSQLPKDRFSAERLKGVDSTLKIQPAKLEDSAVYLCASSPSVGGRGANVLTFGAGSRLTVL.

J is TRBJ1-1 and V is TRBV6-6, with TRBD1 as a possible D gene (5 bases). CDR3 length: 12 residues. The germline V gene encodes CDR1 MNHNY and CDR2 SVGAGI (reference sequence). V was shortened by 10 bases and J by 8 bases, with 17 bases between the two germline ends. The CDR3, as DNA: TGTGCCACCTCTTATCGGTCAGGGGAAGCTTTCTTT. Translating it yields CATSYRSGEAFF.

The rearrangement uses TRBV15 and TRBJ2-7; D perhaps matches TRBD2 (6 bases). V was pared by 3 bases and J by 0 bases, with 12 bases between. The V gene's germline CDR1 is LNHNV and CDR2 YYDKDF (reference sequence). The length of the CDR3 is 15 residues. CDR3 coding DNA: TGTGCCACCAGCAGCGACCGGGACTTCTCCTACGAGCAGTACTTC. This gives the protein CATSSDRDFSYEQYF.

V gene TRBV6-5 combines with J gene TRBJ1-5; TRBD1 is a possible D gene (6 bases). Looked up from germline, CDR1 is MNHEY and CDR2 is SVGAGI. V was cut by 2 bases and J by 6 bases, with 11 bases left in between. CDR3 length: 14 amino acids. The CDR3 coding sequence is TGTGCCAGCAGTTACCAGGGGCAGGGTCAGCCCCAGCATTTT. It encodes CASSYQGQGQPQHF.

DNA of the CDR3: TGTGCCAGCAGCCAACGGACTAGCGGGGGGGGGAGCTCCTACGAGCAGTACTTC. It codes for CASSQRTSGGGSSYEQYF. The V call is TRBV13, the J call TRBJ2-7; 15 positions agree with TRBD2. This CDR3 has 18 amino acids. The junction had 8 bases not matched to a gene; V was cut back by 5 bases and J by 0 bases. From germline, CDR1 is PRHDT and CDR2 FYEKMQ (reference sequence).

This chain connects TRBV6-6 to TRBJ1-5, with unresolved D. Germline CDR1 reads MNHNY; CDR2 reads SVGAGI (reference sequence). V lost 2 bases, J lost 4 bases, and 6 bases lay in between. The CDR3 has 13 amino acids. The CDR3 sequence: CASSYAGNQPQHF. CDR3 coding DNA: TGTGCCAGCAGTTACGCGGGTAATCAGCCCCAGCATTTT.

This clone appeared a single time. This chain uses TRBV7-2 with TRBJ2-7, with 11 bases lining up with TRBD2. Germline CDR1 SGHTA, CDR2 FQGNSA. This CDR3 comprises 15 residues. V lost 7 bases to trimming and J lost 6 bases; unmatched junction nucleotides: 11. The CDR3 region is CASTAIAGGPVEQYF. CDR3 DNA: TGTGCCAGCACCGCCATAGCGGGAGGGCCAGTCGAGCAGTACTTC.

This clone was observed a few times. The V gene is TRBV18, the J gene TRBJ1-2; D gene unclear. The CDR3 totals 12 residues. Germline CDR1 is KGHSH and CDR2 is LQKENI. Trimming took off 3 bases at V and 5 bases at J, with 7 bases between the two ends. CDR3 nucleotide sequence: TGTGCCAGCTCACCCAACGGTTATGGCTACACCTTC. Its protein is CASSPNGYGYTF.

This sequence joins TRBV19 and TRBJ1-5; TRBD1 matches 7 bases. This CDR3 spans 15 amino acids. The germline V gene has CDR1 LNHDA and CDR2 SQIVND (reference sequence). V lost 4 bases to trimming and J lost 7 bases; unmatched junction nucleotides: 10. The CDR3 sequence is CASSTRQGGSQPQHF. CDR3 in DNA: TGTGCCAGTAGTACACGACAGGGTGGATCACAGCCCCAGCATTTT.

This chain links TRBV7-9 with TRBJ2-3; D remains unclear. Trimming left V 5 bases short and J 2 bases short, with 8 bases between. This CDR3 contains 13 residues. Germline values: CDR1 SEHNR, CDR2 FQNEAQ (reference sequence). The CDR3 reads CASSPPFTDTQYF. CDR3 coding DNA: TGTGCCAGCAGCCCCCCATTCACAGATACGCAGTATTTT.

The rearrangement uses TRBV30 and TRBJ1-1; no clear D. This CDR3 has 15 residues. V was clipped by 3 bases and J by 0 bases, with 14 bases between them. Germline V gives CDR1 GTSNPN, CDR2 SVGIG (reference sequence). For the CDR3, the DNA is TGTGCCTGGAGAAGAAGCACGCTCATGAACACTGAAGCTTTCTTT. Translated: CAWRRSTLMNTEAFF.

The CDR3: CASSEQGQSYEQYF. The CDR3 bases are TGTGCCAGCAGCGAACAGGGCCAATCCTACGAGCAGTACTTC. This chain connects TRBV7-3 to TRBJ2-7, with D possibly being TRBD1 (6 bases). This CDR3 comprises 14 residues. The V gene lost 5 bases and the J gene lost 1 base, with 12 bases spanning the gap. CDR1 and CDR2 from the germline V gene are SGHTA and FQGTGA.

The genes are TRBV18 and TRBJ2-7, with 8 bases matching TRBD1. Trimming at V came to 3 bases and at J to 1 base, leaving 8 bases not matched to a gene. Germline CDR1 and CDR2: KGHSH and LQKENI. This CDR3 region has 16 residues. The CDR3 reads CASSPPDRVGSYEQYF. The CDR3 bases are TGTGCCAGCTCACCTCCGGACAGGGTGGGATCCTACGAGCAGTACTTC.